The 10 T cell receptor beta chains below all came from one sample that was sequenced in a study of blood T cells in healthy people across ages. A second about 6 to 12 cycle PCR used barcoded and J-beta primers. MiXCR, run by TCRdb on the 5' RACE reads, gives a single entry per CDR3 protein. Of over 1,500,000 distinct CDR3 sequences listed, 30% to 40% are singletons. Sequencing was carried out using blood. The receptors come from a human donor in good health.

The chain has TRBV24-1 and TRBJ2-3; 10 bases fit TRBD2. V was pared by 0 bases and J by 2 bases, with 4 bases of the junction left unmatched. Germline V lookup: CDR1 KGHDR, CDR2 SFDVKD. The CDR3 is 17 residues long. The DNA for the CDR3 is TGTGCCACCAGTGATTTGCAAGCGGGGGGGTCCACAGATACGCAGTATTTT. Translated: CATSDLQAGGSTDTQYF.

This clonotype has more than one count but fewer than ten. The chain combines TRBV4-1 with TRBJ2-5; TRBD2 matches at 8 bases. Per germline, CDR1 MGHRA and CDR2 YSYEKL. Unmatched junction bases numbered 6, after V lost 0 bases and J lost 3 bases. This CDR3 spans 16 amino acids. The CDR3: CASSQDGGALEETQYF. The CDR3 DNA sequence: TGCGCCAGCAGCCAAGACGGGGGGGCTCTGGAAGAGACCCAGTACTTC.

The J gene is TRBJ2-7, the V gene TRBV20-1; 7 nucleotides line up with TRBD1. V dropped 1 base and J dropped 3; count of bases not matched to a gene: 6. The CDR3 covers 14 residues. The germline gives CDR1 DFQATT, CDR2 SNEGSKA (reference sequence). CDR3 loop: CSARGVNRGYEQYF. The CDR3 nucleotides read TGCAGTGCTAGAGGGGTAAACAGGGGCTACGAGCAGTACTTC.

This clonotype was recorded a few times. The chain combines TRBV6-2 or TRBV6-3 with TRBJ2-7; unclear D gene. Germline CDR1 is MNHEY and CDR2 is SVGEGT. The CDR3 is made up of 15 amino acids. Trimming cost V 2 bases and J 2 bases, with 13 bases left between them. CDR3 in DNA: TGTGCCAGCAGTTACGATCCGGTCACCCCCTACGAGCAGTACTTC. Its protein is CASSYDPVTPYEQYF.

This CDR3 is CASSPPGIKRGSEQFF. The CDR3 DNA is TGTGCCAGCAGCCCCCCCGGGATCAAGCGGGGGTCGGAGCAGTTCTTC. The rearrangement links TRBV7-8 to TRBJ2-1, with 8 bases aligning to TRBD2. Germline assignment: CDR1 SGHVS and CDR2 FQNEAQ. J was trimmed by 10 bases and V by 5 bases; bases with no gene match: 16. This CDR3 is built from 16 residues.

This clonotype has a single count. CDR3 region: CASSLRSGAFRDHEQFF. The DNA for the CDR3 is TGTGCCAGCAGTTTGCGGTCAGGGGCCTTTCGAGACCATGAGCAGTTCTTC. V is TRBV12-3 or TRBV12-4 and J is TRBJ2-1; D is perhaps TRBD1 (6 bases). The V and J ends lost 3 bases and 8 bases respectively, with 23 bases between them. The CDR3 is 17 residues long.

The chain joins TRBV7-2 to TRBJ2-5; TRBD2 agrees at 11 bases. Germline values: CDR1 SGHTA, CDR2 FQGNSA. This CDR3 contains 17 residues. Losses at the gene ends were 5 bases for V and 0 bases for J; bases not matched to a gene: 8. CDR3 in DNA: TGTGCCAGCAGCGTGACTAGCGGGGTGGGGTACCAAGAGACCCAGTACTTC. Translating gives CASSVTSGVGYQETQYF.

The genes are TRBV7-9 and TRBJ1-1; no clear D. V lost 9 bases to trimming and J lost 2 bases, with 13 bases between them. The CDR3 runs to 13 residues. The germline V gene encodes CDR1 SEHNR and CDR2 FQNEAQ (reference sequence). This CDR3 reads CASYLGENTEAFF. CDR3 nucleotide sequence: TGTGCCAGTTACCTTGGCGAAAACACTGAAGCTTTCTTT. Using reference TRBV7-9 and TRBJ1-1 for the parts outside the CDR3, the full variable domain is DTGVSQNPRHKITKRGQNVTFRCDPISEHNRLYWYRQTLGQGPEFLTYFQNEAQLEKSRLLSDRFSAERPKGSFSTLEIQRTEQGDSAMYLCASYLGENTEAFFGQGTRLTVV.

This clonotype was counted a few times. The rearrangement joins TRBV12-3 or TRBV12-4 to TRBJ1-2; the match to TRBD1 covers 7 bases. The CDR3 is 11 amino acids. V lost 7 bases, J lost 9 bases, and 5 bases stayed unmatched. The CDR3 nucleotides read TGTGCCAGCACGGTACAGGGGAGCTACACCTTC. It encodes CASTVQGSYTF.

This clonotype was seen a single time. In DNA, the CDR3 is TGTGCTAGTGTTCCTGAGGCCGGGGACTACGAGCAGTACTTC. This translates into CASVPEAGDYEQYF. The chain links TRBV12-5 to TRBJ2-4; possibly TRBD2 for D (5 bases). The J call is in doubt because the DNA end fits TRBJ2-7 better. The CDR3 is 14 amino acids. Germline V gene data show CDR1 as LGHNT and CDR2 as FRNRAP.